This is a list of T cell receptor beta chains from one sample in a study of graft-versus-host responses after intestinal transplantation. Profiling relied on immunoSEQ multiplex PCR, and the TCRdb table lists in-frame clones only, not all of them. The sample includes approximately 70,000 clones, approximately 84% of them seen just once. Their antigens remain unidentified. The source was unstimulated CD4+ T cells sorted from spleen or lymph node cells, collected before transplant. These receptors all stem from a human donor who was the organ donor for an intestinal transplant. CDR3s include the opening cysteine and the closing phenylalanine or tryptophan. Each record gives: V gene, CDR3 length, clone size, J gene, D gene, CDR3 DNA, CDR3 protein. D genes are given only for firm matches. Size is stated for part of the rows, as once, few or many counts, or as a class when the clone is expanded.

TRBV4-1	17	.	TRBJ2-5	TRBD2	TGCGCCAGCAGCCGAGGAGGACGCGCGGGAGCTCAAGAGACCCAGTACTTC	CASSRGGRAGAQETQYF
TRBV30	14	once	TRBJ2-2	.	TGTGCCTGGACTCCACAGACACCCTGGGGGGAGCTGTTTTTT	CAWTPQTPWGELFF
TRBV5-1	17	.	TRBJ1-2	.	TGCGCCAGCAGCCAGGGACACACGACTACTCTATTCTATGGCTACACCTTC	CASSQGHTTTLFYGYTF
TRBV7-9	15	.	TRBJ2-5	.	TGTGCCAGCAGTTATACAACAGGGATCGTGGAGACCCAGTACTTC	CASSYTTGIVETQYF
TRBV7-2	14	.	TRBJ1-4	.	TGTGCCAGCAGCTTAGCCAGGGTTCGGGAAAAACTGTTTTTT	CASSLARVREKLFF
TRBV7-9	15	few	TRBJ1-1	.	TGTGCCAGCAGCAATTCGGACAGAGTGAACACTGAAGCTTTCTTT	CASSNSDRVNTEAFF
TRBV28	12	.	TRBJ2-3	.	TGTGCCAGCAGTTTCGGAGCGGGTCCACAGTATTTT	CASSFGAGPQYF
TRBV13	15	.	TRBJ2-1	.	TGTGCCAGCAGCCTCCCGACTGGGCGGGGTTATGAGCAGTTCTTC	CASSLPTGRGYEQFF
TRBV7-7	13	.	TRBJ2-1	.	TGTGCTAGCAGCCCTGCGGCGGTGAATGAGCAGTTCTTC	CASSPAAVNEQFF
TRBV9	15	.	TRBJ1-3	.	TGTGCCAGCAGCCCCGAGGAGGGTGCTGGAAACACCATATATTTT	CASSPEEGAGNTIYF
TRBV6-5	14	.	TRBJ1-2	TRBD1	TGTGCCAGCAGCCTAGACAGGGTTGGCTATGGCTACACCTTC	CASSLDRVGYGYTF
TRBV6-6	15	.	TRBJ1-5	.	TGTGCCAGCAGTTACTGGAGGACAGACAATCAGCCCCAGCATTTT	CASSYWRTDNQPQHF
TRBV5-1	15	once	TRBJ1-2	.	TGCGCCAGCAGCTTGAGGGGCGGGGGACCGTATGGCTACACCTTC	CASSLRGGGPYGYTF
TRBV7-8	14	once	TRBJ2-4	TRBD1	TGTGCCAGCAGCCCGTGGGGACAGGGAAACATTCAGTACTTC	CASSPWGQGNIQYF
TRBV5-6	14	.	TRBJ1-2	.	TGTGCCAGCAGCTTGTATACAGGGACATATGGCTACACCTTC	CASSLYTGTYGYTF
TRBV5-1	14	once	TRBJ1-1	.	TGCGCCAGCAGCCGGGATTGGGGGAACACTGAAGCTTTCTTT	CASSRDWGNTEAFF
TRBV4-3	18	.	TRBJ1-6	TRBD1	TGCGCCAGCAGCCAAGATGTCCCAACGGGACAGGGGAATTCACCCCTCCACTTT	CASSQDVPTGQGNSPLHF
TRBV5-5	15	few	TRBJ2-3	.	TGTGCCAGCAGCTTGGTATCAGGGTTGACAGATACGCAGTATTTT	CASSLVSGLTDTQYF
TRBV7-2	15	.	TRBJ2-3	TRBD2	TGTGCCAGCAGCCAAATGCGGGGGGGCCCCGATACGCAGTATTTT	CASSQMRGGPDTQYF
TRBV19	16	.	TRBJ2-1	TRBD2	TGTGCCAGTAGTATCGGGCGGGGGGCTTCCTACAATGAGCAGTTCTTC	CASSIGRGASYNEQFF
TRBV4-1	15	few	TRBJ1-5	.	TGCGCCAGCAGCTTAGCACTCTATAGCAATCAGCCCCAGCATTTT	CASSLALYSNQPQHF
TRBV6-6	14	.	TRBJ2-3	TRBD2	TGTGCCAGCACCCCCGGGACTAGCGGGGATACGCAGTATTTT	CASTPGTSGDTQYF
TRBV6-1	15	.	TRBJ2-5	TRBD2	TGTGCCAGCAGTGAAGAGGCGGGGGGGCCAGAGACCCAGTACTTC	CASSEEAGGPETQYF
TRBV7-2	15	.	TRBJ1-6	.	TGTGCCAGCAGCACCCTGGCAGCCTATAATTCACCCCTCCACTTT	CASSTLAAYNSPLHF